This TCR beta chain was observed in a study of blood T cell repertoires in COVID-19. Study summary: Spain, Italy and the United States supplied samples that represented acute and convalescent COVID-19. T cells, B-cell-depleted T cells, or PBMCs provided the cDNA or gDNA that served as material.

The CDR3 is 16 amino acids. Germline loops: CDR1 SGHRS, CDR2 YFSETQ. Trimming took 2 bases from V and 4 from J; bases not matched to a gene: 8. This clone was seen more than once but under ten times. In the original processing: Reference gene primers were amplified, and this amplification served to estimate nucleated cell counts. The repertoire was sequenced with immunoSEQ multiplex PCR; TCRdb's copy has only in-frame clones and lacks some. The D gene and trimming were derived from the DNA, and the V and J assignments and clone size from that table. The repertoire has about 200,000 clones, more than 70% of them found once; the top ten carry 18%. Seattle participants joined during active infection and were tracked over time.

The sequenced material came from peripheral blood. The source is a man aged 50 or older with COVID-19, enrolled during active disease. V is TRBV5-1 and J is TRBJ2-3; 9 bases align to TRBD1. CDR3 sequence (DNA): TGCGCCAGCAGCTTACAGGGGGCAAAATCATCAGATACGCAGTATTTT. Its translation is CASSLQGAKSSDTQYF.